This T cell receptor beta chain is from a study of blood T cell repertoires in COVID-19. The wider study: T cells, B-cell-depleted T cells, or PBMCs provided the cDNA or gDNA that served as material.

Data came from immunoSEQ multiplex PCR; TCRdb stores just in-frame clones and leaves some out. The table has 140,000 to 150,000 clones, 84% seen once. This clone was recorded once. The CDR3 totals 15 residues. Trimming stripped 5 bases from V and 7 bases from J, with 20 bases between. Looked up from germline, CDR1 is SGHVS and CDR2 is FNYEAQ. The specimen was PBMCs or T cells enriched from blood (not recorded which). The sequence was collected from a woman aged 45 to 65 who had been exposed to COVID-19. This sequence joins TRBV7-6 and TRBJ1-1; no clear D gene. The CDR3 reads CASSPKRGLGSEAFF. The CDR3 DNA reads as TGTGCCAGCAGCCCAAAGAGAGGTCTAGGGAGTGAAGCTTTCTTT.